These 11 T cell receptor beta chains came from one sample sequenced in a study of cytomegalovirus exposure and HLA in healthy donors. With 60 Vbeta and 13 Jbeta primers, the PCR was carried out. Assay used: immunoSEQ multiplex PCR; TCRdb lists only in-frame clones, some missing. In the table there are roughly 150,000 clones, around 84% of which are singletons. Material: PBMCs. These receptor sequences come from a male donor in good health and CMV-seropositive.

This chain connects TRBV5-6 to TRBJ2-7; 9 bases are a match to TRBD1. The CDR3 is 16 amino acids. V lost 4 bases and J lost 6; bases outside the gene matches: 14. CDR1 and CDR2 from the germline V gene are SGHDT and YYEEEE. CDR3 sequence: CASSPNLRGTGREQYF. Here the CDR3 DNA reads TGTGCCAGCAGCCCCAACCTTCGAGGGACAGGGCGCGAGCAGTACTTC.

This rearrangement joins TRBV5-1 to TRBJ2-1, with unresolved D. V was clipped by 2 bases and J by 0 bases, with 12 bases between them. The CDR3 contains 16 residues. The germline CDR1 and CDR2 sequences are SGHRS and YFSETQ. CDR3 sequence (DNA): TGCGCCAGCAGCTTCGGCGGTGCTAGCTCCTACAATGAGCAGTTCTTC. This encodes CASSFGGASSYNEQFF. Combining the CDR3 with reference TRBV5-1 and TRBJ2-1 gives the whole variable domain KAGVTQTPRYLIKTRGQQVTLSCSPISGHRSVSWYQQTPGQGLQFLFEYFSETQRNKGNFPGRFSGRQFSNSRSEMNVSTLELGDSALYLCASSFGGASSYNEQFFGPGTRLTVL.

V and J are TRBV5-1 and TRBJ1-2; possible D gene TRBD1, 6 bases. V shed 5 bases and J shed 2 bases, with 7 bases lying between them. From germline, CDR1 is SGHRS and CDR2 YFSETQ. CDR3 length: 12 amino acids. CDR3 sequence (DNA): TGCGCCAGCAGTACAGGGAACTATGGCTACACCTTC. Protein product: CASSTGNYGYTF.

The genes are TRBV28 and TRBJ1-1; 7 bases line up with TRBD1. The V and J ends lost 2 bases and 2 bases, in that order; junction bases with no gene match: 8. The germline V gene encodes CDR1 MDHEN and CDR2 SYDVKM. The CDR3 totals 16 residues. CDR3 nucleotides: TGTGCCAGCAGTTTAAGGGACAGCCCGCTAAACACTGAAGCTTTCTTT. Translation gives CASSLRDSPLNTEAFF.

V and J are TRBV28 and TRBJ1-1; D call uncertain. The germline gives CDR1 MDHEN, CDR2 SYDVKM. This CDR3 spans 15 amino acids. V was trimmed by 3 bases and J by 0 bases, leaving 11 bases between them. CDR3 nucleotide sequence: TGTGCCAGCAGTTTTCAGATCGGGATGAACACTGAAGCTTTCTTT. This gives the protein CASSFQIGMNTEAFF.

V and J are TRBV10-3 and TRBJ1-5; weak D call: TRBD1 (6 bases). Germline V gives CDR1 ENHRY, CDR2 SYGVKD. Trimming shortened V by 10 bases and J by 6 bases, and 16 bases separated the two germline ends. The CDR3 length is 13 residues. The CDR3 reads CATRGGIGQPQHF. CDR3 nucleotide sequence: TGTGCCACCAGAGGGGGAATCGGTCAGCCCCAGCATTTT.

The CDR3 region is CASSHPDIQYF. CDR3 bases: TGTGCCAGCAGTCACCCGGACATTCAGTACTTC. The gene calls are TRBV28 and TRBJ2-4, with D hard to call. The V end lost 5 bases, the J end lost 8 bases, and 7 bases lay between the germline ends. The CDR3 is 11 amino acids. Germline V lookup: CDR1 MDHEN, CDR2 SYDVKM.

The rearrangement joins TRBV6-5 to TRBJ1-5; 8 bases are shared with TRBD1. CDR1 is MNHEY, CDR2 SVGAGI, per germline. V gave up 6 bases and J gave up 6 bases; unmatched junction bases: 10. The CDR3 has 15 amino acids. CDR3 DNA: TGTGCCAGCAGAGAATCGGGACAGGATTTTCAGCCCCAGCATTTT. Translated: CASRESGQDFQPQHF.

This sequence joins TRBV6-1 and TRBJ1-2, with D maybe TRBD1 (5 bases). This CDR3 comprises 14 residues. Germline loops: CDR1 MNHNS, CDR2 SASEGT. Trimming left V 3 bases short and J 4 bases short, with 12 bases between. CDR3 region: CASSDSGGGYGYTF. The CDR3 DNA reads as TGTGCCAGCAGTGACTCTGGGGGGGGCTATGGCTACACCTTC.

The DNA for the CDR3 is TGTGCCAGCAGCCTGTGGACAGGGGAGAGATATTTT. The encoded protein is CASSLWTGERYF. V gene TRBV21-1 combines with J gene TRBJ2-3; TRBD1 is taken as the D call from the table, unchecked against the DNA. TRBV21-1 constitutes a pseudogene. The CDR3 length is 12 residues.

The V gene is TRBV19, the J gene TRBJ1-2; 9 nucleotides line up with TRBD1. The CDR3 is made up of 14 amino acids. V lost 4 bases, J lost 5 bases, and 5 bases stayed unmatched. Germline V gene lookup returns CDR1 LNHDA and CDR2 SQIVND (reference sequence). CDR3 residues: CASSKQGAEYGYTF. The CDR3 nucleotides read TGTGCCAGTAGTAAACAGGGGGCTGAGTATGGCTACACCTTC.